The text below deals with one TCR beta chain. Donors were grouped by their self-reported clinical history. The data are from a study of blood T cell repertoires in COVID-19. Overall study: Material from acute and convalescent COVID-19 was sourced from the United States, Italy and Spain. T cells, B-cell-depleted T cells, or PBMCs provided the cDNA or gDNA that served as material.

Libraries were prepared by immunoSEQ multiplex PCR; TCRdb keeps only in-frame clonotypes and omits some of them. The data show 300,000 to 400,000 clones, roughly 91% seen once. The sequence came from a woman between 18 and 29 years old who had recovered from COVID-19. The sample consisted of PBMCs or T cells enriched from blood (not recorded which).

In DNA, the CDR3 is TGTGCCATCAGTGAGTCTGTAGAAGAGACCCAGTACTTC. As protein: CAISESVEETQYF. This chain uses TRBV10-3 with TRBJ2-5; D is undetermined. Per germline, CDR1 ENHRY and CDR2 SYGVKD. The CDR3 is 13 amino acids. V was pared by 0 bases and J by 3 bases, with 5 bases between.